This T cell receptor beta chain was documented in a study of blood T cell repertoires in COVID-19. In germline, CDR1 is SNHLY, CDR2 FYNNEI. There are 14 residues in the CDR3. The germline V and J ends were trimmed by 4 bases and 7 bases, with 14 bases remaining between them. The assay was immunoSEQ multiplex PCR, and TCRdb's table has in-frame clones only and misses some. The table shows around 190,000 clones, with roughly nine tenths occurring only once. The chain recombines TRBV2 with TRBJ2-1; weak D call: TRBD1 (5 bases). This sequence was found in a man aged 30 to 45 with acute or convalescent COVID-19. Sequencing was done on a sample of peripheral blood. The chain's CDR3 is CASSATQGTNEQFF. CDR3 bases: TGTGCCAGCAGTGCAACGCAGGGTACGAATGAGCAGTTCTTC.